The entry below describes one T cell receptor (beta chain). These data belong to a study of blood T cell repertoires in COVID-19. Study summary: The samples span acute and convalescent COVID-19 from the United States, Italy and Spain.

CDR3 length: 19 amino acids. V was pared by 3 bases and J by 0 bases, with 20 bases between. Germline V gives CDR1 KGHDR, CDR2 SFDVKD. The assay was immunoSEQ multiplex PCR, and TCRdb's table has in-frame clones only and misses some. The profile shows 120,000 to 150,000 clones, under 80% of them singletons. This clonotype originated in a man aged 80 or over with acute or convalescent COVID-19. The sequenced material came from peripheral blood. The chain employs TRBV24-1 and TRBJ2-1; D possibly corresponds to TRBD1 (6 bases). This CDR3 reads CATSDPRDSPDSSYNEQFF. The CDR3 nucleotides read TGTGCCACCAGTGATCCCCGAGACTCTCCGGACAGCTCCTACAATGAGCAGTTCTTC.